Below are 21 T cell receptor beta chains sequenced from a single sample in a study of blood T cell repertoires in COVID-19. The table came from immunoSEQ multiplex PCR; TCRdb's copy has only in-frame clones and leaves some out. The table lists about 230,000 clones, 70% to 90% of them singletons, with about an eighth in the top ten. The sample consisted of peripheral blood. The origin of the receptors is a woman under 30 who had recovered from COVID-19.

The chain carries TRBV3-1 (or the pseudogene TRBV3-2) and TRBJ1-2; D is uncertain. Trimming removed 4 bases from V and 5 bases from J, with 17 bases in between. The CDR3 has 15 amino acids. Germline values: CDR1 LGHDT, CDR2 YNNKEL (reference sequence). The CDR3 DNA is TGTGCCAGCAGCCGCCTCGGGGTTTTCGAGTATGGCTACACCTTC. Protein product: CASSRLGVFEYGYTF.

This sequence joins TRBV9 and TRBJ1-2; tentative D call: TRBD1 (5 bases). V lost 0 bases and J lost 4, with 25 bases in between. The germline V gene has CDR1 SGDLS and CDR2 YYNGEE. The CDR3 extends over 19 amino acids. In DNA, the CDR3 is TGTGCCAGCAGCGTAGACGCAAAATCCGGGACGGGAGGACCCTATGGCTACACCTTC. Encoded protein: CASSVDAKSGTGGPYGYTF. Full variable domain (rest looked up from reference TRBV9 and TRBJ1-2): DSGVTQTPKHLITATGQRVTLRCSPRSGDLSVYWYQQSLDQGLQFLIQYYNGEERAKGNILERFSAQQFPDLHSELNLSSLELGDSALYFCASSVDAKSGTGGPYGYTFGSGTRLTVV.

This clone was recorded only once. CDR3 sequence: CAWSRGAKETQYF. As DNA, the CDR3 is TGTGCCTGGAGTCGGGGGGCCAAGGAGACCCAGTACTTC. The J gene is TRBJ2-5, the V gene TRBV30; D is perhaps TRBD2 (7 bases). The CDR3 spans 13 residues. Germline values: CDR1 GTSNPN, CDR2 SVGIG (reference sequence). The V and J ends lost 2 bases and 5 bases respectively, with 12 bases between them.

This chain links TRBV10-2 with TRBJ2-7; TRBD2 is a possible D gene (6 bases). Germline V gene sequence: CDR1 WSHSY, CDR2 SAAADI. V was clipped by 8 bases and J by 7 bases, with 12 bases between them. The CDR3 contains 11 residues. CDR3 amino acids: CASEDYREQYF. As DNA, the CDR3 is TGCGCCAGCGAGGACTATAGGGAGCAGTACTTC.

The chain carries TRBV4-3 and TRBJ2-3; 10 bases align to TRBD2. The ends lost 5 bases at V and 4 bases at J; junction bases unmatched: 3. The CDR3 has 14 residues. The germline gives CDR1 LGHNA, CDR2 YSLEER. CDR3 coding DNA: TGCGCCAGCAGCGTTAGCGGGAGGCCAGATACGCAGTATTTT. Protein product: CASSVSGRPDTQYF.

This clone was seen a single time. CDR3 residues: CASRPTSGTNEQYF. CDR3 bases: TGTGCCAGCAGACCGACTAGCGGGACGAACGAGCAGTACTTC. The chain uses TRBV6-5 and TRBJ2-7; 11 bases match TRBD2. CDR3 length: 14 amino acids. In germline, CDR1 is MNHEY, CDR2 SVGAGI. With V trimmed by 6 bases and J by 5 bases, 6 bases remained unmatched.

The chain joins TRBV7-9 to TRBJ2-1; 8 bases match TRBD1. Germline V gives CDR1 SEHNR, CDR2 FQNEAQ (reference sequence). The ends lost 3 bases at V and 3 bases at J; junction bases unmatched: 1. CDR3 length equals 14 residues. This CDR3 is CASSLDRDYNEQFF. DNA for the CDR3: TGTGCCAGCAGCTTGGACAGGGACTACAATGAGCAGTTCTTC.

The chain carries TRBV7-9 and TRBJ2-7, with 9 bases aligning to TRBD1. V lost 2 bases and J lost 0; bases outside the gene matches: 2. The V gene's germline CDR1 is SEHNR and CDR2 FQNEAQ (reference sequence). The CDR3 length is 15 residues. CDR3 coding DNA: TGTGCCAGCAGCTTACGGGACAGGGACTCCTACGAGCAGTACTTC. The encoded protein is CASSLRDRDSYEQYF.

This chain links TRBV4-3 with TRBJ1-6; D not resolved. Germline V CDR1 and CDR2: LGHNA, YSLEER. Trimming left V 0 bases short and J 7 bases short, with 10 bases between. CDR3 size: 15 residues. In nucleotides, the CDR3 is TGCGCCAGCAGCCAAGATCAAGCGGGGAATTCACCCCTCCACTTT. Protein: CASSQDQAGNSPLHF.

The DNA of the CDR3 is TGTGCCAGTAGTATAGGAGTTATGCGGGCCTATAATTCACCCCTCCACTTT. Translating it yields CASSIGVMRAYNSPLHF. The chain joins TRBV19 to TRBJ1-6; D is uncertain. The CDR3 spans 17 residues. Germline lookup yields CDR1 LNHDA and CDR2 SQIVND (reference sequence). The V gene lost 1 base and the J gene lost 2 bases, with 12 bases spanning the gap.

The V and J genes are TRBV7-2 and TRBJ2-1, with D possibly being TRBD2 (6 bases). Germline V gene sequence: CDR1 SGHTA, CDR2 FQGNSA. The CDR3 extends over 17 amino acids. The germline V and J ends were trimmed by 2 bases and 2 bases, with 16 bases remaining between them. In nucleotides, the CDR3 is TGTGCCAGCAGCTTAACCGGTGGGCGGGGACCCTACAATGAGCAGTTCTTC. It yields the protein CASSLTGGRGPYNEQFF.

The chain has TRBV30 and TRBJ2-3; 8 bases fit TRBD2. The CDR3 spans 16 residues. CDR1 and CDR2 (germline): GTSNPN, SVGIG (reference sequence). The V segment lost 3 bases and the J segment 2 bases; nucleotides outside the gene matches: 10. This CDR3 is CAWRRFAGGPTDTQYF. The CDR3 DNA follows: TGTGCCTGGAGGAGGTTCGCGGGAGGCCCCACAGATACGCAGTATTTT.

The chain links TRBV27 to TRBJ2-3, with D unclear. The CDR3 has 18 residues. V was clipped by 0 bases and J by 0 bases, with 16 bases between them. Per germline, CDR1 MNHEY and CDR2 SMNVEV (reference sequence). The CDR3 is CASSLSNYVPSSTDTQYF. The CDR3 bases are TGTGCCAGCAGTTTATCCAACTACGTACCCTCTAGCACAGATACGCAGTATTTT.

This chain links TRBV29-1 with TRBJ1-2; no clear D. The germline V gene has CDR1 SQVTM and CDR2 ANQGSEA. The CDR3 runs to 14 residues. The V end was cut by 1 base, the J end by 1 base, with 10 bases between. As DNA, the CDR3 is TGCAGCGTTGAAGGAGTTCGGGATAACTATGGCTACACCTTC. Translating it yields CSVEGVRDNYGYTF.

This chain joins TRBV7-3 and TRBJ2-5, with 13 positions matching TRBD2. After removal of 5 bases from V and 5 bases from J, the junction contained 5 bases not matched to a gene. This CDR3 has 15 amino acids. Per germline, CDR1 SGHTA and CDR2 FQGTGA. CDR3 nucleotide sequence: TGTGCCAGCAGCGTACTAGCGGGAGGGATGGAGACCCAGTACTTC. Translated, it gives CASSVLAGGMETQYF.

The CDR3 loop reads CASSPVRGRGGSDGYTF. In DNA, the CDR3 is TGTGCCAGCAGCCCTGTGAGGGGGCGAGGTGGATCGGATGGCTACACCTTC. The chain carries TRBV11-2 and TRBJ1-2; 7 nucleotides match TRBD1. Germline assignment: CDR1 SGHAT and CDR2 FQNNGV. CDR3 size: 17 residues. J was trimmed by 6 bases and V by 5 bases; bases with no gene match: 18.

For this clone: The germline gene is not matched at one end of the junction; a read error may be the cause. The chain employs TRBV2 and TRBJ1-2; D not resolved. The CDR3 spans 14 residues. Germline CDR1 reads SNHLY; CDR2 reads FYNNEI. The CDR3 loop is CASNEASFGHGYTF. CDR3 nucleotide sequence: TGTGCCAGCAATGAAGCCTCCTTTGGGCATGGCTACACCTTC.

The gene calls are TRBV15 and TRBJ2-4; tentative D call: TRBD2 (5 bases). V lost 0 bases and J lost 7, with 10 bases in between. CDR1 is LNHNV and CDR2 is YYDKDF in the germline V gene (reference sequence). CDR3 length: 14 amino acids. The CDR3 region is CATSRDMGDNIQYF. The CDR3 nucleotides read TGTGCCACCAGCAGAGATATGGGAGACAACATTCAGTACTTC.

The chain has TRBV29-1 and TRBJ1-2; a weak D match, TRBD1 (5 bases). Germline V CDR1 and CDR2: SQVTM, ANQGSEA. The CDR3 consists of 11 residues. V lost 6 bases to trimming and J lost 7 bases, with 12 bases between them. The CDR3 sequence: CSVGTSSGYTF. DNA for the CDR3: TGCAGCGTCGGGACTTCCAGTGGCTACACCTTC. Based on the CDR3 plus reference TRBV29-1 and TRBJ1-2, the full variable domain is SAVISQKPSRDICQRGTSLTIQCQVDSQVTMMFWYRQQPGQSLTLIATANQGSEATYESGFVIDKFPISRPNLTFSTLTVSNMSPEDSSIYLCSVGTSSGYTFGSGTRLTVV.

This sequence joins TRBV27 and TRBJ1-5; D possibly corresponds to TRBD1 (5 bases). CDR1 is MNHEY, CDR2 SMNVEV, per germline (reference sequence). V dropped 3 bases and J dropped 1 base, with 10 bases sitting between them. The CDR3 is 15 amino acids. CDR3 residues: CASSFSGSSNQPQHF. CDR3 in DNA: TGTGCCAGCAGTTTCTCAGGGTCGAGCAATCAGCCCCAGCATTTT.

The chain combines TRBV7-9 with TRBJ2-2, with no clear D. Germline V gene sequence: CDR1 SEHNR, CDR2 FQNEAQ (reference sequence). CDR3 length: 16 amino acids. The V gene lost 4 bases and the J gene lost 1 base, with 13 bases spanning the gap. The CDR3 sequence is CASSSLARQNTGELFF. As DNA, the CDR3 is TGTGCCAGCAGCTCCCTCGCAAGACAGAACACCGGGGAGCTGTTTTTT.